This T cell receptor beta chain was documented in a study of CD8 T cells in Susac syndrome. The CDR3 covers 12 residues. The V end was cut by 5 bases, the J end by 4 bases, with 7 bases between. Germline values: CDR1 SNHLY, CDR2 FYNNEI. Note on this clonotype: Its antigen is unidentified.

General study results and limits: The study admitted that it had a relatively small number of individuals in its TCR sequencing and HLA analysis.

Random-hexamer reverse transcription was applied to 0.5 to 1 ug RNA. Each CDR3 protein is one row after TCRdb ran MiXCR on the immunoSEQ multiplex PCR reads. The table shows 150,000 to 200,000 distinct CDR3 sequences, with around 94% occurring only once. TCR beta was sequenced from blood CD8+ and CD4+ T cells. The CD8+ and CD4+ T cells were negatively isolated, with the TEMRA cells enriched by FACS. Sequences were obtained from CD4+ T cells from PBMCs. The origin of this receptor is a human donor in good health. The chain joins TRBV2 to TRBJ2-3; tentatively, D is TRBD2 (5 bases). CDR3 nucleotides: TGTGCCAGCAGTATTAGCGCAGATACGCAGTATTTT. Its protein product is CASSISADTQYF. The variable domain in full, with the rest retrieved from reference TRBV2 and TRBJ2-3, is EPEVTQTPSHQVTQMGQEVILRCVPISNHLYFYWYRQILGQKVEFLVSFYNNEISEKSEIFDDQFSVERPDGSNFTLKIRSTKLEDSAMYFCASSISADTQYFGPGTRLTVL.